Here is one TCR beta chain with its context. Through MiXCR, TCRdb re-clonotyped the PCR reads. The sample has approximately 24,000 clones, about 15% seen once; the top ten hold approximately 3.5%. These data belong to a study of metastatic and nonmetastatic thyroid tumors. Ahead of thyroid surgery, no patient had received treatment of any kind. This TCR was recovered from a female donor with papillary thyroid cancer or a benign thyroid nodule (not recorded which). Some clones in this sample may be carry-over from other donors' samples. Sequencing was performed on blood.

The CDR3 sequence is CSARDGRSTGNTIYF. The CDR3 bases are TGCAGTGCTAGAGATGGGAGGTCAACCGGAAACACCATATATTTT. The chain links TRBV20-1 to TRBJ1-3, with unresolved D. The V and J ends lost 0 bases and 4 bases respectively, with 13 bases between them. The germline CDR1 and CDR2 sequences are DFQATT and SNEGSKA (reference sequence). The CDR3 has 15 residues.